Each of the 32 T cell receptor beta chains below was sequenced from the same sample in a study of cytomegalovirus exposure and HLA in healthy donors. With 60 Vbeta and 13 Jbeta primers, the PCR was carried out. TCRdb keeps only in-frame clones here, not all; method: immunoSEQ multiplex PCR. The table lists about 270,000 clones, around 65% of them singletons, with 2% to 2.5% in the top ten. The sequencing input was PBMCs. These receptor sequences come from a female donor in good health and CMV-seronegative.

This clone appeared a few times. The V call is TRBV4-1, the J call TRBJ2-1, with a weak D call TRBD1 (6 bases). The ends were cut back, 0 bases at V and 1 base at J, with 16 bases in the middle. Germline CDR1 reads MGHRA; CDR2 reads YSYEKL. CDR3 length equals 18 residues. The CDR3 nucleotides are TGCGCCAGCAGCCAAGACCCCCGGACAGAGAATTCCTACAATGAGCAGTTCTTC. Residues: CASSQDPRTENSYNEQFF.

This clone was seen a single time. V is TRBV5-1 and J is TRBJ2-5; D might be TRBD1 (5 bases). The V gene's germline CDR1 is SGHRS and CDR2 YFSETQ. The CDR3 loop spans 17 amino acids. Trimming cost V 0 bases and J 0 bases, with 15 bases left between them. The CDR3 sequence is CASSLAPRQYNQETQYF. The CDR3 region has the DNA TGCGCCAGCAGCTTGGCACCGAGACAGTATAACCAAGAGACCCAGTACTTC.

The rearrangement uses TRBV9 and TRBJ2-7; 9 bases align to TRBD2. The CDR3 has 15 residues. Germline assignment: CDR1 SGDLS and CDR2 YYNGEE. Trimming cost V 0 bases and J 4 bases; bases outside gene matches: 5. The CDR3 sequence is CASSVGEAGGYEQYF. CDR3 nucleotide sequence: TGTGCCAGCAGCGTAGGAGAAGCGGGAGGTTACGAGCAGTACTTC.

The V and J genes are TRBV14 and TRBJ2-7, with D perhaps TRBD1 (5 bases). Germline loops: CDR1 SGHDN, CDR2 FVKESK. The V end lost 10 bases, the J end lost 2 bases, and 15 bases lay between the germline ends. This CDR3 contains 13 residues. The CDR3 coding sequence is TGTGCCACCCGCTGGTCAGGGACCTACGAGCAGTACTTC. Its translation: CATRWSGTYEQYF.

This clone appeared a single time. The chain employs TRBV19 and TRBJ2-5, with D uncertain. V lost 3 bases to trimming and J lost 5 bases, with 16 bases between them. Germline CDR1 reads LNHDA; CDR2 reads SQIVND (reference sequence). The CDR3 sequence is 15 residues long. This chain's CDR3 is CASSILVPPGETQYF. The CDR3, as DNA: TGTGCCAGTAGTATCCTAGTTCCCCCCGGGGAGACCCAGTACTTC. Supplemented by reference TRBV19 and TRBJ2-5, the full variable domain reads DGGITQSPKYLFRKEGQNVTLSCEQNLNHDAMYWYRQDPGQGLRLIYYSQIVNDFQKGDIAEGYSVSREKKESFPLTVTSAQKNPTAFYLCASSILVPPGETQYFGPGTRLLVL.

This clone appeared a few times. At one end the junction does not follow the germline gene, possibly because of a read error. The rearrangement links TRBV7-9 to TRBJ1-3; D uncertain. This CDR3 is 15 amino acids long. In germline, CDR1 is SEHNR, CDR2 FQNEAQ (reference sequence). This CDR3 is CASSADRSSGDTIYF. The CDR3, as DNA: TGTGCCAGCAGCGCAGACCGGTCCTCTGGAGACACCATATATTTT.

This clone was counted a few times. The chain has TRBV11-3 and TRBJ1-1; TRBD1 matches at 9 bases. Trimming at V came to 5 bases and at J to 11 bases, leaving 6 bases not matched to a gene. CDR1 is SGHNT, CDR2 YENEEA, per germline. This CDR3 has 12 amino acids. The CDR3 sequence is CASSRTGDGAFF. The CDR3 DNA is TGTGCCAGCAGCCGGACAGGGGATGGGGCTTTCTTT.

The chain couples TRBV5-1 to TRBJ1-2, with 7 bases lining up with TRBD1. The CDR3 has 17 residues. Germline V gene data show CDR1 as SGHRS and CDR2 as YFSETQ. V shed 4 bases, J shed 4 bases, and the junction held 16 bases outside the gene matches. As DNA, the CDR3 is TGCGCCAGCAGCAGAAATCTCCTCGGGGACAGCCCCTATGGCTACACCTTC. Translating gives CASSRNLLGDSPYGYTF.

V and J are TRBV13 and TRBJ2-7; 8 nucleotides agree with TRBD2. The CDR3 covers 18 residues. Germline lookup yields CDR1 PRHDT and CDR2 FYEKMQ (reference sequence). Trimming cost V 5 bases and J 2 bases; bases outside gene matches: 17. The DNA for the CDR3 is TGTGCCAGCAGCCCGAAACGAGGACTAGCTCCTTTAACCTACGAGCAGTACTTC. Translated, it gives CASSPKRGLAPLTYEQYF.

This clone has more than one count but fewer than ten. The rearrangement uses TRBV6-6 and TRBJ2-3, with 9 bases matching TRBD2. CDR3 length: 16 amino acids. Germline assignment: CDR1 MNHNY and CDR2 SVGAGI (reference sequence). V dropped 0 bases and J dropped 5; count of bases not matched to a gene: 6. The chain's CDR3 is CASSYSVREGLDTQYF. CDR3 bases: TGTGCCAGCAGTTACTCCGTGCGGGAGGGACTAGATACGCAGTATTTT.

This sequence joins TRBV6-6 and TRBJ2-7; 7 nucleotides line up with TRBD1. There are 14 residues in the CDR3. The germline gives CDR1 MNHNY, CDR2 SVGAGI (reference sequence). J gave up 4 bases and V 2 bases, and 5 bases lay outside the gene matches. CDR3 region: CASSYRDSSYEQYF. Here the CDR3 DNA reads TGTGCCAGCAGTTACCGGGACAGTTCGTACGAGCAGTACTTC.

The V gene is TRBV2, the J gene TRBJ2-1, with D perhaps TRBD2 (5 bases). This CDR3 comprises 14 residues. CDR1 and CDR2 (germline): SNHLY, FYNNEI. Trimming pared 7 bases from V and 8 bases from J, leaving 18 bases between. CDR3 sequence: CASTGSRTPDEQFF. The DNA for the CDR3 is TGTGCCAGCACCGGATCAAGGACTCCAGATGAGCAGTTCTTC.

This sequence joins TRBV5-1 and TRBJ1-5; no reliable D call. The CDR3 totals 14 residues. Looked up from germline, CDR1 is SGHRS and CDR2 is YFSETQ. Trimming shortened V by 0 bases and J by 7 bases, and 11 bases separated the two germline ends. CDR3 in amino acids: CASSLEEGGQPQHF. In DNA form, the CDR3 reads TGCGCCAGCAGCTTGGAAGAGGGAGGCCAGCCCCAGCATTTT. Drawing the rest from reference TRBV5-1 and TRBJ1-5, the complete variable domain is KAGVTQTPRYLIKTRGQQVTLSCSPISGHRSVSWYQQTPGQGLQFLFEYFSETQRNKGNFPGRFSGRQFSNSRSEMNVSTLELGDSALYLCASSLEEGGQPQHFGDGTRLSIL.

Only one count was recorded for this clone. The CDR3 spells CASSERSSGQYF. CDR3 nucleotide sequence: TGTGCCAGCAGTGAAAGATCTAGCGGGCAGTATTTT. The chain joins TRBV6-1 to TRBJ2-3; TRBD2 matches at 7 bases. Trimming took 2 bases from V and 11 from J; bases not matched to a gene: 4. Germline V CDR1 and CDR2: MNHNS, SASEGT. The CDR3 loop spans 12 amino acids.

V is TRBV19 and J is TRBJ2-6, with 10 bases lining up with TRBD1. V dropped 4 bases and J dropped 0; count of bases not matched to a gene: 0. Germline assignment: CDR1 LNHDA and CDR2 SQIVND (reference sequence). The CDR3 covers 16 residues. The chain's CDR3 is CASSRTGGSGANVLTF. CDR3 DNA sequence: TGTGCCAGTAGTAGGACAGGGGGCTCTGGGGCCAACGTCCTGACTTTC.

V is TRBV27 and J is TRBJ1-1, with 7 bases lining up with TRBD1. The germline CDR1 and CDR2 sequences are MNHEY and SMNVEV (reference sequence). This CDR3 spans 16 amino acids. V lost 8 bases, J lost 0 bases, and 12 bases stayed unmatched. The CDR3 protein is CASSWTGSDMNTEAFF. CDR3 bases: TGTGCCAGCTCTTGGACAGGCAGCGATATGAACACTGAAGCTTTCTTT.

V is TRBV30 and J is TRBJ2-7; 10 bases align to TRBD1. Trimming took 0 bases from V and 7 from J; bases not matched to a gene: 3. The CDR3 has 13 amino acids. CDR1 is GTSNPN, CDR2 SVGIG, per germline (reference sequence). CDR3 sequence: CAWSVGQGMEQYF. The DNA of the CDR3 is TGTGCCTGGAGTGTGGGACAGGGGATGGAGCAGTACTTC.

With regard to this clone: The junction differs from germline at one of its ends, possibly a read error. The rearrangement links TRBV6-1 to TRBJ1-6, with 8 bases aligning to TRBD1. This CDR3 spans 15 amino acids. CDR1 and CDR2 (germline): MNHNS, SASEGT. CDR3 bases: TGTGCCGGCAGTACAGGACAGGGTTTTAATTCACCCCTCCACTTT. Protein product: CAGSTGQGFNSPLHF.

The rearrangement joins TRBV18 to TRBJ1-3; 12 nucleotides align to TRBD1. The CDR3 loop spans 18 amino acids. In germline, CDR1 is KGHSH, CDR2 LQKENI. V dropped 3 bases and J dropped 3; count of bases not matched to a gene: 9. DNA for the CDR3: TGTGCCAGCTCACCCGTTACCGGGACAGGGGGCAATGGAAACACCATATATTTT. Its protein product is CASSPVTGTGGNGNTIYF.

The chain carries TRBV7-2 and TRBJ2-5; TRBD2 agrees at 15 bases. This CDR3 spans 17 amino acids. Per the germline V gene, CDR1 is SGHTA and CDR2 is FQGNSA. Trimming removed 2 bases from V and 5 bases from J; junction bases left unmatched: 6. The chain's CDR3 is CASSLLGLAGGWETQYF. As DNA, the CDR3 is TGTGCCAGCAGCTTATTGGGACTAGCGGGAGGTTGGGAGACCCAGTACTTC.

V usage is TRBV28 and J usage is TRBJ1-6; TRBD1 matches 7 bases. J lost 8 bases, V lost 8 bases, and 6 bases had no gene match. The CDR3 spans 13 residues. Germline CDR1 reads MDHEN; CDR2 reads SYDVKM. DNA for the CDR3: TGTGCCAGCGAGGACAGGCTGGATTCACCCCTCCACTTT. Translated: CASEDRLDSPLHF.

The chain carries TRBV6-6 and TRBJ2-7; perhaps TRBD2 as D (5 bases). This CDR3 is 16 amino acids long. Per the germline V gene, CDR1 is MNHNY and CDR2 is SVGAGI (reference sequence). V shed 4 bases and J shed 0 bases, with 16 bases lying between them. The CDR3, as DNA: TGTGCCAGCAGTTCTTTCATGGCGGGCAGCTCCTACGAGCAGTACTTC. This encodes CASSSFMAGSSYEQYF.

The chain combines TRBV7-3 with TRBJ2-1, with 7 bases fitting TRBD2. With V trimmed by 3 bases and J by 8 bases, 4 bases remained unmatched. The CDR3 extends over 13 amino acids. CDR1 is SGHTA and CDR2 is FQGTGA in the germline V gene. Here the CDR3 reads CASSLVGGDEQFF. The CDR3 DNA is TGTGCCAGCAGCTTGGTGGGAGGGGATGAGCAGTTCTTC.

The chain is built from TRBV6-6 and TRBJ2-5; the match to TRBD2 covers 7 bases. CDR1 and CDR2 from the germline V gene are MNHNY and SVGAGI (reference sequence). V lost 11 bases, J lost 1 base, and 7 bases stayed unmatched. This CDR3 comprises 13 residues. The CDR3 region has the DNA TGTGCCGCCCGACTAGCTAGCCAAGAGACCCAGTACTTC. As protein: CAARLASQETQYF.

As concerns this clone: Sequence at one end of the junction differs from germline and may be a read error. The chain couples TRBV4-1 to TRBJ2-1; D not certain. Germline V gene data show CDR1 as MGHRA and CDR2 as YSYEKL. The CDR3 runs to 17 residues. The CDR3 region has the DNA TGCGCCAGCAGCGAAGAAGGCCCCAGGCTTATATACAATGAGCAGTTCTTC. This encodes CASSEEGPRLIYNEQFF.

The chain employs TRBV9 and TRBJ2-2; TRBD2 is a possible D gene (6 bases). V dropped 3 bases and J dropped 6 bases, with 12 bases sitting between them. The germline V gene encodes CDR1 SGDLS and CDR2 YYNGEE. This CDR3 is built from 14 residues. CDR3: CASSENGGPGELFF. CDR3 coding DNA: TGTGCCAGCAGCGAAAACGGGGGTCCCGGGGAGCTGTTTTTT. Supplemented by reference TRBV9 and TRBJ2-2, the full variable domain reads DSGVTQTPKHLITATGQRVTLRCSPRSGDLSVYWYQQSLDQGLQFLIQYYNGEERAKGNILERFSAQQFPDLHSELNLSSLELGDSALYFCASSENGGPGELFFGEGSRLTVL.

This rearrangement joins TRBV21-1 to TRBJ1-5; the D call of TRBD1 is as the table states it, not checked on the DNA. TRBV21-1 counts as a pseudogene. The CDR3 extends over 23 amino acids. For the CDR3, the DNA is TGTGCCAGCAGCAAAAATGGGCAGGAAGTCCCCAGGGCCCGTCCAATGAGTAATCAGCCCCAGCATTTT. Translating gives CASSKNGQEVPRARPMSNQPQHF.

This clone came up a few times. The chain recombines TRBV7-9 with TRBJ2-7, with 7 bases fitting TRBD1. There are 14 residues in the CDR3. Trimming removed 5 bases from V and 7 bases from J; junction bases left unmatched: 11. Germline assignment: CDR1 SEHNR and CDR2 FQNEAQ (reference sequence). CDR3: CASSPGTVSREQYF. The DNA for the CDR3 is TGTGCCAGCAGCCCCGGGACAGTCTCGCGTGAGCAGTACTTC.

The V call is TRBV5-1, the J call TRBJ2-7, with 13 nucleotides matching TRBD2. Germline V gene data show CDR1 as SGHRS and CDR2 as YFSETQ. This CDR3 region has 16 residues. V lost 5 bases and J lost 1; bases outside the gene matches: 6. The CDR3 bases are TGCGCCAGCAGTTCCGGACTAGCGGGAGTGTCCTACGAGCAGTACTTC. Protein product: CASSSGLAGVSYEQYF.

The V gene is TRBV2, the J gene TRBJ2-2; 8 bases are a match to TRBD2. Germline loops: CDR1 SNHLY, CDR2 FYNNEI. The CDR3 runs to 15 residues. V shed 7 bases, J shed 7 bases, and the junction held 11 bases outside the gene matches. The CDR3: CASTRSAGVVGELFF. The DNA for the CDR3 is TGTGCCAGCACCCGTTCAGCGGGAGTCGTCGGGGAGCTGTTTTTT.

V and J are TRBV10-3 and TRBJ2-3; TRBD2 is a possible D gene (5 bases). The length of the CDR3 is 14 residues. V lost 8 bases and J lost 4, with 16 bases in between. Germline V gives CDR1 ENHRY, CDR2 SYGVKD. This CDR3 reads CAIAKDSGADTQYF. As DNA, the CDR3 is TGTGCCATCGCCAAGGACTCAGGAGCAGATACGCAGTATTTT.

The rearrangement uses TRBV6-5 and TRBJ1-1; 7 bases fit TRBD1. Losses at the gene ends were 5 bases for V and 3 bases for J; bases not matched to a gene: 6. The CDR3 runs 14 residues. Per the germline V gene, CDR1 is MNHEY and CDR2 is SVGAGI. The CDR3 loop reads CASSPQTGDTEAFF. The CDR3 region has the DNA TGTGCCAGCAGTCCCCAAACAGGGGACACTGAAGCTTTCTTT.